Listed below are T cell receptor beta chains from one sample, sequenced in a study of blood T cell repertoires in COVID-19. Here immunoSEQ multiplex PCR was the method, and the copy in TCRdb shows in-frame clones only, minus some. The sample includes about 54,000 clones, roughly 76% of them seen just once. The material sequenced was peripheral blood. The receptors were gathered from a woman aged 60-70 years with acute or convalescent COVID-19. CDR3s include the opening cysteine and the closing phenylalanine or tryptophan. Each record gives: CDR3 length, D gene, V gene, J gene, CDR3 DNA, CDR3 protein. A D gene is named only where the DNA matches it firmly.

16	TRBD1	TRBV24-1	TRBJ1-2	TGTGCCACCAGTGATATGGGGACAGGGGGCATAGATGGCTACACCTTC	CATSDMGTGGIDGYTF
14	NA	TRBV5-1	TRBJ1-1	TGCGCCAGCAGCTTGTATGCGGTGAACACTGAAGCTTTCTTT	CASSLYAVNTEAFF
15	TRBD1	TRBV6-5	TRBJ2-4	TGTGCCGTCCGCCTCGACAGGGGATCCAAAAACATTCAGTACTTC	CAVRLDRGSKNIQYF
16	TRBD1	TRBV9	TRBJ2-7	TGTGCCAGCAGCATAGGACAGGGGGCGAATTTCTACGAGCAGTACTTC	CASSIGQGANFYEQYF
14	TRBD1	TRBV10-2	TRBJ1-2	TGCGCCAGCAGTGAGTCCCGACAGGGGTACGGCTACACCTTC	CASSESRQGYGYTF
18	TRBD2	TRBV19	TRBJ2-2	TGTGCCAGTACCGTAATCGGACTAGCGGGGTCGGGGACCGGGGAGCTGTTTTTT	CASTVIGLAGSGTGELFF
13	NA	TRBV18	TRBJ2-3	TGTGCCAGCTCACCTACAGGAGCAGATACGCAGTATTTT	CASSPTGADTQYF
14	TRBD1	TRBV27	TRBJ1-1	TGTGCCAGCAGTCCAACAGGGGTAGGCACTGAAGCTTTCTTT	CASSPTGVGTEAFF
13	TRBD1	TRBV24-1	TRBJ2-7	TGTGCCACCAGGGCGGGACAGGGCTACGAGCAGTACTTC	CATRAGQGYEQYF
17	TRBD2	TRBV2	TRBJ2-3	TGTGCCAGCAGTGATAGGACTAGCGGACCTCGCACAGATACGCAGTATTTT	CASSDRTSGPRTDTQYF